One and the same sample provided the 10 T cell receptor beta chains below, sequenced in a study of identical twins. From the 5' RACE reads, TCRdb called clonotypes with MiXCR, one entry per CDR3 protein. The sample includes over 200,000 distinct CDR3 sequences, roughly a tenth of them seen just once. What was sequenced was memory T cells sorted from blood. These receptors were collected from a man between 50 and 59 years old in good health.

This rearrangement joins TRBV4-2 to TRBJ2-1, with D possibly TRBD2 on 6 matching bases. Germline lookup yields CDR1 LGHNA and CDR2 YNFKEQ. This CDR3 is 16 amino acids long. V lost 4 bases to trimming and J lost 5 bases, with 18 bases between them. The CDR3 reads CASSRVLGTVNNEQFF. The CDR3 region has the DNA TGTGCCAGCAGCCGAGTGCTCGGGACTGTAAACAATGAGCAGTTCTTC.

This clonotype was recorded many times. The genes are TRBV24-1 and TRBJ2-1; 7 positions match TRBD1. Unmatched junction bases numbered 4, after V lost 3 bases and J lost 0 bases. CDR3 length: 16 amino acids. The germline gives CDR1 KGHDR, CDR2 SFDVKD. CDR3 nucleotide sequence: TGTGCCACCAGTGATCCACAGGGGAGCTCCTACAATGAGCAGTTCTTC. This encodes CATSDPQGSSYNEQFF.

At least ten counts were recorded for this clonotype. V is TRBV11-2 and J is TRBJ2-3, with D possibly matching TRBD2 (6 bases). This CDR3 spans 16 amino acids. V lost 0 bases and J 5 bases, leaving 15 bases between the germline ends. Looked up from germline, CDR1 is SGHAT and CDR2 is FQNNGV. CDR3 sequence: CASSLDLRGREDTQYF. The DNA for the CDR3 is TGTGCCAGCAGCTTAGATTTGCGGGGCCGTGAAGATACGCAGTATTTT.

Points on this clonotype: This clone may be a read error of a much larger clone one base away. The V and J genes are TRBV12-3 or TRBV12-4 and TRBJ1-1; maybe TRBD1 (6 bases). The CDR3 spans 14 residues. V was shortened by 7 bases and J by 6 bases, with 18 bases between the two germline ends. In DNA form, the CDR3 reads TGTGCCAGCACTCTACAGAGGGGGAGTGCTGAAGCTTTCTTT. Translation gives CASTLQRGSAEAFF.

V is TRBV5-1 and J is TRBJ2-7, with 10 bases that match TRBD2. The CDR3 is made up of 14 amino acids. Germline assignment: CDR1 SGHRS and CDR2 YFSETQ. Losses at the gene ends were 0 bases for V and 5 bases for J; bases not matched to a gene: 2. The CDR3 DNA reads TGCGCCAGCAGCTTGGCCCTAGCGGGAGACGAGCAGTACTTC. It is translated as CASSLALAGDEQYF.

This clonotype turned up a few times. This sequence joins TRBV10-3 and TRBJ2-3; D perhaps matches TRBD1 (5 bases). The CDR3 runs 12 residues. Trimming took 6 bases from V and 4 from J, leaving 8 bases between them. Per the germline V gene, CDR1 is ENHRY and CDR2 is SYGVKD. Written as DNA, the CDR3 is TGTGCCATCAGATCAGGGTCAGATACGCAGTATTTT. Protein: CAIRSGSDTQYF.

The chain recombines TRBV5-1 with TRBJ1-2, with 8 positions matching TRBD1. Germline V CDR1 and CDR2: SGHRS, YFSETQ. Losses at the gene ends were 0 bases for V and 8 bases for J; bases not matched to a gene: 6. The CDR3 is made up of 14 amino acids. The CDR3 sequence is CASSLGGTGIGYTF. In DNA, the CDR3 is TGCGCCAGCAGCTTGGGAGGGACAGGAATCGGCTACACCTTC. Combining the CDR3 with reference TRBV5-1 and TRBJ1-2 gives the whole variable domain KAGVTQTPRYLIKTRGQQVTLSCSPISGHRSVSWYQQTPGQGLQFLFEYFSETQRNKGNFPGRFSGRQFSNSRSEMNVSTLELGDSALYLCASSLGGTGIGYTFGSGTRLTVV.

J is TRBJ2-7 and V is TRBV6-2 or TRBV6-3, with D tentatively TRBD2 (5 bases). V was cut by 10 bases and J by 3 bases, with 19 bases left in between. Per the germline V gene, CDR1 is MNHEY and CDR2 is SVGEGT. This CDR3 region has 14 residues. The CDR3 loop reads CATSNYGNLYEQYF. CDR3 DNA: TGTGCCACTAGTAACTACGGGAACCTCTACGAGCAGTACTTC.

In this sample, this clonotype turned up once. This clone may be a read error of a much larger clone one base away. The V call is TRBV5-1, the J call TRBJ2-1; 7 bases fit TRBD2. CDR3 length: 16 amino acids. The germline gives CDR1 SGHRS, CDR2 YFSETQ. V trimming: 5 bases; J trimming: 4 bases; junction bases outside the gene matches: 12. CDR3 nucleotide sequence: TGCGCCAGCAGAGTGTACGGGCCTAGCGGTTACAATGAGCAGTTCTTC. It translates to CASRVYGPSGYNEQFF. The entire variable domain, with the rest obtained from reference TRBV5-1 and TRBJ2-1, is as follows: KAGVTQTPRYLIKTRGQQVTLSCSPISGHRSVSWYQQTPGQGLQFLFEYFSETQRNKGNFPGRFSGRQFSNSRSEMNVSTLELGDSALYLCASRVYGPSGYNEQFFGPGTRLTVL.

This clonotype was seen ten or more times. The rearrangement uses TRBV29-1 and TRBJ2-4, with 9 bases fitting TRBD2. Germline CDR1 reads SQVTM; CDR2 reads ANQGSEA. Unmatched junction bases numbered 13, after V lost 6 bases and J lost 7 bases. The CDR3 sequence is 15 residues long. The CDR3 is CSVLGTSRGGNIQYF. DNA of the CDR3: TGCAGCGTCCTCGGGACTAGCAGAGGTGGGAACATTCAGTACTTC.